This T cell receptor beta chain was recovered during a study of identical twins. In this sample, this clonotype turned up a few times. MiXCR, applied by TCRdb to the 5' RACE reads, yields one record per CDR3 protein. The table has under 500,000 distinct CDR3 sequences, around 15% seen once. These data are also associated with another study on yellow fever vaccine responses in identical twins.

The receptor comes from a woman aged 18-29 years in good health. The sequenced sample consisted of CD4+ T cells sorted from blood.

In DNA form, the CDR3 reads TGTGCCACCAGCAGAGAGCTAACAGGGTTCAACGAGCAGTACTTC. Protein product: CATSRELTGFNEQYF. The rearrangement joins TRBV15 to TRBJ2-7, with D perhaps matching TRBD1 (6 bases). Trimming stripped 0 bases from V and 5 bases from J, with 14 bases between. Germline V gives CDR1 LNHNV, CDR2 YYDKDF (reference sequence). There are 15 residues in the CDR3. The whole variable domain, filled in from reference TRBV15 and TRBJ2-7, reads DAMVIQNPRYQVTQFGKPVTLSCSQTLNHNVMYWYQQKSSQAPKLLFHYYDKDFNNEADTPDNFQSRRPNTSFCFLDIRSPGLGDTAMYLCATSRELTGFNEQYFGPGTRLTVT.